This T cell receptor (beta chain) was retrieved from a study of CD8 T cells in ankylosing spondylitis. Study-wide results and limits: Among TCR beta sequences, a motif of eight highly homologous variants appeared characteristic of ankylosing spondylitis blood. Matched ankylosing spondylitis synovial fluid reportedly contained a significantly enriched population of disease-linked clones. Disease-associated clones were CD8+ and fairly uncommon in peripheral blood.

The CDR3 loop spans 14 amino acids. Trimming took 2 bases from V and 0 from J, leaving 11 bases between them. In germline, CDR1 is DFQATT, CDR2 SNEGSKA (reference sequence). TCRdb redid the calling of the 5' RACE reads with MiXCR, one entry per CDR3 protein. The sample consists of more than 650,000 distinct CDR3 sequences, approximately 10% of them appearing once. This clonotype was recorded a few times. The antigen remains unidentified. The sequenced sample consisted of blood, either unsorted or a sorted T cell fraction (not recorded which). This TCR derives from a male donor with ankylosing spondylitis. The rearrangement joins TRBV20-1 to TRBJ2-7, with D possibly TRBD2 on 5 matching bases. Here the CDR3 reads CSARSERSSYEQYF. CDR3 bases: TGCAGTGCTAGAAGCGAGCGGAGCTCCTACGAGCAGTACTTC.